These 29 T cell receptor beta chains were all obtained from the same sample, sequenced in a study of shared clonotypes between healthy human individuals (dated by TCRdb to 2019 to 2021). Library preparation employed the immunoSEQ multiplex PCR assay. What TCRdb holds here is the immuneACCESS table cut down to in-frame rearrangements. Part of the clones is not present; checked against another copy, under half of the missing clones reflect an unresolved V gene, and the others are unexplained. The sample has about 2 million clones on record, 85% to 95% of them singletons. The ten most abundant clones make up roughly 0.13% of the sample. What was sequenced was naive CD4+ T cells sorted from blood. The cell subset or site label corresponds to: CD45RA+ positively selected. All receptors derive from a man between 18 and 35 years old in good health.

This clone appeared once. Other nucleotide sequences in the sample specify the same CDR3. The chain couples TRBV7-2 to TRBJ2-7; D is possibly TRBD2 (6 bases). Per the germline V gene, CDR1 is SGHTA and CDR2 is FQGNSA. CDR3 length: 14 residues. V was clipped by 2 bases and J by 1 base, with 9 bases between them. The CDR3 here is CASSLLAGSYEQYF. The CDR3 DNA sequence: TGTGCCAGCAGCTTATTGGCGGGATCCTACGAGCAGTACTTC.

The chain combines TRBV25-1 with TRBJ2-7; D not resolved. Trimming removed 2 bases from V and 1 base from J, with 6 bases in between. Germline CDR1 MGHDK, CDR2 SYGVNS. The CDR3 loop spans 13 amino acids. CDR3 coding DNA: TGTGCCAGCAGTGAACAGACTTCCTACGAGCAGTACTTC. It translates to CASSEQTSYEQYF.

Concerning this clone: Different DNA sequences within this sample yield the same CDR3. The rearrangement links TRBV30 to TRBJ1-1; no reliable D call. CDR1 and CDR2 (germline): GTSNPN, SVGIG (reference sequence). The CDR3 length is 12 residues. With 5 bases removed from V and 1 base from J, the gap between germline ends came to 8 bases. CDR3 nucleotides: TGTGCCTGGGGTCACCCGAACACTGAAGCTTTCTTT. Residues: CAWGHPNTEAFF.

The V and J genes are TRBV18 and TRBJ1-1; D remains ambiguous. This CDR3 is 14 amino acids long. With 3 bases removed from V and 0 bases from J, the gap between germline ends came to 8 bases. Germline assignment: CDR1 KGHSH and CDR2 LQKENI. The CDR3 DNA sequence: TGTGCCAGCTCACCCGCCAGCCTGAACACTGAAGCTTTCTTT. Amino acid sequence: CASSPASLNTEAFF. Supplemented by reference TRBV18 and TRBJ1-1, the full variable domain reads NAGVMQNPRHLVRRRGQEARLRCSPMKGHSHVYWYRQLPEEGLKFMVYLQKENIIDESGMPKERFSAEFPKEGPSILRIQQVVRGDSAAYFCASSPASLNTEAFFGQGTRLTVV.

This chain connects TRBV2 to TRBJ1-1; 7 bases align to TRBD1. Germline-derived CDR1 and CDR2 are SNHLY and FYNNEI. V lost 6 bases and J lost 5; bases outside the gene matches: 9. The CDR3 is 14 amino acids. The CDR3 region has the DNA TGTGCCAGCAGACCCGGGACAGCGGGGACTGAAGCTTTCTTT. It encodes CASRPGTAGTEAFF.

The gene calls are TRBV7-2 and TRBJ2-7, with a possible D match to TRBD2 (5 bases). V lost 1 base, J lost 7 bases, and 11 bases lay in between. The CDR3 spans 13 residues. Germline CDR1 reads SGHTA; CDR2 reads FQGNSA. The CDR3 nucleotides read TGTGCCAGCAGCTTAGGGTTGGGCGGGGAGCAGTACTTC. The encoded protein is CASSLGLGGEQYF.

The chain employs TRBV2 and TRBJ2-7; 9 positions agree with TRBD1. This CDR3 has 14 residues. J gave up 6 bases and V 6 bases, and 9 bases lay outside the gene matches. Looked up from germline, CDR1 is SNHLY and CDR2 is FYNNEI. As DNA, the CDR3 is TGTGCCAGCAGCGACCGGGACAGGGTACGCGAGCAGTACTTC. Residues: CASSDRDRVREQYF.

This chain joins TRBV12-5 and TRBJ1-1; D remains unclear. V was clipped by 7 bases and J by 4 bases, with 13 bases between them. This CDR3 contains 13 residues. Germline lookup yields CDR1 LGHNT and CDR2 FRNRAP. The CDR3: CASASEVFTEAFF. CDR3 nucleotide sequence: TGTGCTAGTGCCTCAGAGGTGTTCACTGAAGCTTTCTTT. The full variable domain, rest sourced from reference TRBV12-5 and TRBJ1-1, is DARVTQTPRHKVTEMGQEVTMRCQPILGHNTVFWYRQTMMQGLELLAYFRNRAPLDDSGMPKDRFSAEMPDATLATLKIQPSEPRDSAVYFCASASEVFTEAFFGQGTRLTVV.

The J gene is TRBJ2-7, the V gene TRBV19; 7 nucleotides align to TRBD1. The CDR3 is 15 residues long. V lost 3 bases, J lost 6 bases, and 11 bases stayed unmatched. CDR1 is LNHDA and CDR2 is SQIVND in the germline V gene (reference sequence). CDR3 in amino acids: CASSISVQGVSEQYF. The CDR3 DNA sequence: TGTGCCAGTAGTATTTCTGTTCAGGGGGTCTCCGAGCAGTACTTC.

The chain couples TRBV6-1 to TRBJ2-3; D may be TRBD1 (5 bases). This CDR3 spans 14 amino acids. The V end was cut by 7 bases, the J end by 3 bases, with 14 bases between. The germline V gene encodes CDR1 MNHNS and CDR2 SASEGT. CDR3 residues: CASNKNRGTDTQYF. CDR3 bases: TGTGCCAGCAATAAGAATAGGGGAACAGATACGCAGTATTTT.

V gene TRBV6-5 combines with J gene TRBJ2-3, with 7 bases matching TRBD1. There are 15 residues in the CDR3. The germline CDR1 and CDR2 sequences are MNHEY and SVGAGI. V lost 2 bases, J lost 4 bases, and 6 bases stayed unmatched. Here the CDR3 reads CASSYQGVSADTQYF. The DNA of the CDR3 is TGTGCCAGCAGTTACCAGGGGGTTAGCGCAGATACGCAGTATTTT.

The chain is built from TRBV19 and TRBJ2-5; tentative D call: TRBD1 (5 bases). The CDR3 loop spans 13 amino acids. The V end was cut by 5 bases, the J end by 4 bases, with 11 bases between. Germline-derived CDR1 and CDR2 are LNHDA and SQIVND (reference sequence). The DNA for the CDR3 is TGTGCCAGTAGTCAGTCAGGGTTAGAGACCCAGTACTTC. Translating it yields CASSQSGLETQYF.

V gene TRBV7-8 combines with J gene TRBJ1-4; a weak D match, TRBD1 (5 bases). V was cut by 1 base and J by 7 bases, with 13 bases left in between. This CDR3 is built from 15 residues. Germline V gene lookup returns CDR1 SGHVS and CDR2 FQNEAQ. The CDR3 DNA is TGTGCCAGCAGCTTAGACGCTTTGGGGCGTGAAAAACTGTTTTTT. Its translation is CASSLDALGREKLFF.

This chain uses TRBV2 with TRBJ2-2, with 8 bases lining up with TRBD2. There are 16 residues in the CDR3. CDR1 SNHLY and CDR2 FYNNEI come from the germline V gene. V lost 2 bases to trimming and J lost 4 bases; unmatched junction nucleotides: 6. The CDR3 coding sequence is TGTGCCAGCAGTGAACCGGGGGGGCGCGCCACCGGGGAGCTGTTTTTT. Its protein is CASSEPGGRATGELFF. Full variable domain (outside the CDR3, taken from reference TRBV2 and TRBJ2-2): EPEVTQTPSHQVTQMGQEVILRCVPISNHLYFYWYRQILGQKVEFLVSFYNNEISEKSEIFDDQFSVERPDGSNFTLKIRSTKLEDSAMYFCASSEPGGRATGELFFGEGSRLTVL.

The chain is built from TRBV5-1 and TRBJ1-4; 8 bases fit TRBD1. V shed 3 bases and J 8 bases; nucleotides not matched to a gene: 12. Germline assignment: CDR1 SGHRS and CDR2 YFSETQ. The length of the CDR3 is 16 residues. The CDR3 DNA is TGCGCCAGCAGCTCGTTAACAGGGGGAGGAGGAGAAAAACTGTTTTTT. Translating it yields CASSSLTGGGGEKLFF.

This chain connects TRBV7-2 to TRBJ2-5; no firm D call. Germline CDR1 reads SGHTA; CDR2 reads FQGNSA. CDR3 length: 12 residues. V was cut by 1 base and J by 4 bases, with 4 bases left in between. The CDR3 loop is CASSLEPETQYF. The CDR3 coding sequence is TGTGCCAGCAGCTTAGAGCCAGAGACCCAGTACTTC.

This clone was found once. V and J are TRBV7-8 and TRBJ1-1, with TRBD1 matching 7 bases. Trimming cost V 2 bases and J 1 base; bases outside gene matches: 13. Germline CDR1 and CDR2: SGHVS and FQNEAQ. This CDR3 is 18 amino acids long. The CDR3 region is CASSLRTIRQGTNTEAFF. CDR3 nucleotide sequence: TGTGCCAGCAGCTTACGGACCATTAGACAGGGCACGAACACTGAAGCTTTCTTT.

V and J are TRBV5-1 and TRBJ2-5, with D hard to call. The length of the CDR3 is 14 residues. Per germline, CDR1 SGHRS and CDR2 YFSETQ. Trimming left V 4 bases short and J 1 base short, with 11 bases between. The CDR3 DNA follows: TGCGCCAGCAGCCTAATCAGTTCCCAAGAGACCCAGTACTTC. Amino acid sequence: CASSLISSQETQYF. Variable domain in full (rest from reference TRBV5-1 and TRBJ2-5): KAGVTQTPRYLIKTRGQQVTLSCSPISGHRSVSWYQQTPGQGLQFLFEYFSETQRNKGNFPGRFSGRQFSNSRSEMNVSTLELGDSALYLCASSLISSQETQYFGPGTRLLVL.

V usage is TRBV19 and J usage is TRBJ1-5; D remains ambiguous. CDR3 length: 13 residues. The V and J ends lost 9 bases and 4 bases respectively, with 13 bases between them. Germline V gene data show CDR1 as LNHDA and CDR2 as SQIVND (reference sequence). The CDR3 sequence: CASRLNGNQPQHF. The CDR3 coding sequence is TGTGCCAGCCGTTTAAACGGGAATCAGCCCCAGCATTTT.

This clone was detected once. The CDR3 here is CASLRRGNTGELFF. DNA for the CDR3: TGTGCCAGCCTGAGACGAGGGAACACCGGGGAGCTGTTTTTT. The chain is built from TRBV28 and TRBJ2-2; D call uncertain. V dropped 8 bases and J dropped 1 base, with 11 bases sitting between them. Germline V gene data show CDR1 as MDHEN and CDR2 as SYDVKM. There are 14 residues in the CDR3.

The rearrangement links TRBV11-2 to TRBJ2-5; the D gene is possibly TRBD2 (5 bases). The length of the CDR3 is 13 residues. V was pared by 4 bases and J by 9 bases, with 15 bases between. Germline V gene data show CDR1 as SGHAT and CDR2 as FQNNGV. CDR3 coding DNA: TGTGCCAGCAGCTCCGCCGGGAAGCTCCCCCAGTACTTC. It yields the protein CASSSAGKLPQYF.

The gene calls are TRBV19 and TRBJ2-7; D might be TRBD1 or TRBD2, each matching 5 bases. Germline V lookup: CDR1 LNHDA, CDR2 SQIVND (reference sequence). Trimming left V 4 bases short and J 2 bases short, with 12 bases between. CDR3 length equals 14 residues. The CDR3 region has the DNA TGTGCCAGTAGTAAGGGACCGCCGGCCTACGAGCAGTACTTC. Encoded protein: CASSKGPPAYEQYF.

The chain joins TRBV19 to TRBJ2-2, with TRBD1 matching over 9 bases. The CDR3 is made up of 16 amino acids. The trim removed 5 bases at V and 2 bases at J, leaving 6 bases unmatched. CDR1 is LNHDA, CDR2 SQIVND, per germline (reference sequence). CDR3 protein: CASSQLDRGNTGELFF. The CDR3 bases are TGTGCCAGTAGTCAGCTGGACAGGGGAAACACCGGGGAGCTGTTTTTT.

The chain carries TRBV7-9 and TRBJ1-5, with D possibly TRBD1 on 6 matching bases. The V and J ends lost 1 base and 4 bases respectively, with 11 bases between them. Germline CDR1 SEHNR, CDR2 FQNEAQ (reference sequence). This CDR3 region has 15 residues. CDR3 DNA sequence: TGTGCCAGCAGCTTAGTTGGGACAACTAATCAGCCCCAGCATTTT. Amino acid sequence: CASSLVGTTNQPQHF.

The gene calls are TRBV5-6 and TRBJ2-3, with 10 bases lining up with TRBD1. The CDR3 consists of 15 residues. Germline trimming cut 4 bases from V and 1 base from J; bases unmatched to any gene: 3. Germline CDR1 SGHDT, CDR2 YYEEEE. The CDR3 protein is CASSADRGRTDTQYF. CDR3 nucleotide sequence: TGTGCCAGCAGCGCCGACAGGGGGCGCACAGATACGCAGTATTTT.

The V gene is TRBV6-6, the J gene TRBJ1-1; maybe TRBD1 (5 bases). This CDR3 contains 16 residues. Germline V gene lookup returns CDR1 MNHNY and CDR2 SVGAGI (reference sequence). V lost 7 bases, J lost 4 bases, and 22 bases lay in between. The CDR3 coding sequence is TGTGCCAGCACCTGGCGGGACGGTCGGGGGATCACTGAAGCTTTCTTT. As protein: CASTWRDGRGITEAFF.

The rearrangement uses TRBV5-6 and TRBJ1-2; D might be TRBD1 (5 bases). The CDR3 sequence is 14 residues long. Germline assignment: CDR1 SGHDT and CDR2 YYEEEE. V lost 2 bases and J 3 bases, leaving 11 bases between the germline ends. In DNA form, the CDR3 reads TGTGCCAGCAGCTTCTTCGGGGCAGACTATGGCTACACCTTC. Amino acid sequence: CASSFFGADYGYTF.

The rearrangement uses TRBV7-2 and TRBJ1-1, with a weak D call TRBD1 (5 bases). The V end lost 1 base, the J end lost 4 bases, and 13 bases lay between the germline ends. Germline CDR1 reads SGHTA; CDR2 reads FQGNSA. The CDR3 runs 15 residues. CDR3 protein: CASSLGQPGGTEAFF. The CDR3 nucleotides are TGTGCCAGCAGCTTAGGGCAGCCTGGGGGCACTGAAGCTTTCTTT.

The CDR3 loop reads CASSLAGAGTNTGELFF. In nucleotides, the CDR3 is TGCGCCAGCAGCTTGGCGGGAGCGGGAACGAACACCGGGGAGCTGTTTTTT. The chain couples TRBV5-1 to TRBJ2-2; 7 bases are a match to TRBD2. From germline, CDR1 is SGHRS and CDR2 YFSETQ. The CDR3 is 17 residues long. V lost 0 bases, J lost 0 bases, and 5 bases stayed unmatched.